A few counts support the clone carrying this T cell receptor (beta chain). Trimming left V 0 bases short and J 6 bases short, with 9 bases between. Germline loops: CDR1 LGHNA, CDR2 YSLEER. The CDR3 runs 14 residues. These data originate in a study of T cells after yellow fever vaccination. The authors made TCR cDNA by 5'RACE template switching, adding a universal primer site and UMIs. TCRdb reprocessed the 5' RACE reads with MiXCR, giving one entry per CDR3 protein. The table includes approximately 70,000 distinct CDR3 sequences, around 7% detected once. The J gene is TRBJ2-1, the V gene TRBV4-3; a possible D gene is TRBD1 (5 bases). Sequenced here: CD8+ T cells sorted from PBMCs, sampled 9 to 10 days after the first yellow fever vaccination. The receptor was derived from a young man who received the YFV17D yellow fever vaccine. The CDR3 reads CASSQDRGVNEQFF. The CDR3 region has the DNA TGCGCCAGCAGCCAAGATAGGGGCGTCAATGAGCAGTTCTTC.